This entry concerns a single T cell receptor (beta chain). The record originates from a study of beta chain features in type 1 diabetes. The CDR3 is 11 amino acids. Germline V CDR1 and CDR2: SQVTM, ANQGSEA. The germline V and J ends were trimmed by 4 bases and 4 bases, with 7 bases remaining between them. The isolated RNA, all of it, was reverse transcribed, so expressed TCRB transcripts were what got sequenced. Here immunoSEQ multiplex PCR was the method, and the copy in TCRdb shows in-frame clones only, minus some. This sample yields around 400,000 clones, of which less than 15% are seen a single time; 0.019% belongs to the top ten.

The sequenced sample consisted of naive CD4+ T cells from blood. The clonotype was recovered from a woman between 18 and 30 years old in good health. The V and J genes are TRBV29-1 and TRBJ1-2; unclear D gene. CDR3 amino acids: CSVGEAYGYTF. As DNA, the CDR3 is TGCAGCGTTGGGGAGGCCTATGGCTACACCTTC.